Presented here are 15 T cell receptor beta chains from one specimen sequenced in a study of blood T cell repertoires in COVID-19. Assay: immunoSEQ multiplex PCR; the TCRdb copy retains only in-frame clones and omits some. The sample lists about 230,000 clones; 70% to 90% were seen once. Sequencing was done on a sample of peripheral blood. The receptors originated from a woman aged 65 to 85 with active or convalescent COVID-19.

Only a few counts were recorded for this clone. The chain joins TRBV5-4 to TRBJ2-5; TRBD2 is a possible D gene (6 bases). CDR1 and CDR2 (germline): SGHNT, YYREEE (reference sequence). This CDR3 contains 16 residues. V gave up 1 base and J gave up 3 bases, with 16 bases separating them. This CDR3 reads CASSLRTGDSKETQYF. CDR3 nucleotides: TGTGCCAGCAGCTTGCGGACCGGGGACTCTAAAGAGACCCAGTACTTC.

The V call is TRBV5-1, the J call TRBJ2-1; TRBD2 is a possible D gene (6 bases). The length of the CDR3 is 16 residues. Trimming removed 2 bases at V and 0 bases at J, with 12 bases between. Germline lookup yields CDR1 SGHRS and CDR2 YFSETQ. This chain's CDR3 is CASSFSGPSSYNEQFF. The CDR3 nucleotides read TGCGCCAGCAGCTTTAGCGGTCCAAGCTCCTACAATGAGCAGTTCTTC.

The gene calls are TRBV9 and TRBJ2-5, with 11 positions matching TRBD2. CDR1 and CDR2 from the germline V gene are SGDLS and YYNGEE. J gave up 1 base and V 4 bases, and 6 bases lay outside the gene matches. The CDR3 has 16 residues. CDR3 protein: CASSPPLAGGQETQYF. The CDR3, as DNA: TGTGCCAGCAGCCCCCCCCTAGCGGGGGGCCAAGAGACCCAGTACTTC.

V and J are TRBV27 and TRBJ1-4; TRBD1 matches 8 bases. There are 15 residues in the CDR3. V shed 4 bases and J 6 bases; nucleotides not matched to a gene: 7. Germline V lookup: CDR1 MNHEY, CDR2 SMNVEV (reference sequence). The CDR3 DNA sequence: TGTGCCAGCAGTTACAGGGGACAGGCGTATGAAAAACTGTTTTTT. It translates to CASSYRGQAYEKLFF.

V usage is TRBV29-1 and J usage is TRBJ1-1; D is uncertain. CDR1 and CDR2 (germline): SQVTM, ANQGSEA. V was clipped by 5 bases and J by 4 bases, with 14 bases between them. This CDR3 contains 13 residues. The CDR3 spells CSVQVTESTEAFF. In nucleotides, the CDR3 is TGCAGCGTTCAGGTTACAGAGAGCACTGAAGCTTTCTTT.

J is TRBJ2-7 and V is TRBV27, with a weak D call TRBD1 (6 bases). Germline V gene sequence: CDR1 MNHEY, CDR2 SMNVEV (reference sequence). This CDR3 is built from 18 residues. V was trimmed by 5 bases and J by 6 bases, leaving 29 bases between them. The CDR3 DNA reads as TGTGCCAGCAGTCCCTACCGGGGCAGGGGCAAGTCTCTCCTCGAGCAGTACTTC. Translation gives CASSPYRGRGKSLLEQYF.

The chain has TRBV3-1 (or the pseudogene TRBV3-2) and TRBJ2-1, with D possibly matching TRBD1 (5 bases). Trimming shortened V by 6 bases and J by 1 base, and 10 bases separated the two germline ends. Looked up from germline, CDR1 is LGHDT and CDR2 is YNNKEL (reference sequence). The CDR3 is 14 amino acids. The DNA of the CDR3 is TGTGCCAGCAGTCTGGACATTTCCTACAATGAGCAGTTCTTC. Amino acids: CASSLDISYNEQFF.

The CDR3 sequence: CASSPHSGQGNEKLFF. Written as DNA, the CDR3 is TGTGCCAGCAGCCCTCATTCTGGACAGGGGAATGAAAAACTGTTTTTT. This rearrangement joins TRBV6-6 to TRBJ1-4, with 9 positions matching TRBD1. Trimming took 6 bases from V and 5 from J; bases not matched to a gene: 10. This CDR3 contains 16 residues. CDR1 and CDR2 (germline): MNHNY, SVGAGI (reference sequence).

The chain has TRBV11-3 and TRBJ2-1; 7 bases are shared with TRBD2. This CDR3 comprises 13 residues. The V gene end was trimmed by 2 bases and the J gene end by 5 bases; junction bases not matched to a gene: 0. Per the germline V gene, CDR1 is SGHNT and CDR2 is YENEEA. CDR3 amino acids: CASSLTSDNEQFF. CDR3 nucleotide sequence: TGTGCCAGCAGCTTAACTAGCGACAATGAGCAGTTCTTC. Looking up the rest from reference TRBV11-3 and TRBJ2-1 gives the full variable domain: EAGVVQSPRYKIIEKKQPVAFWCNPISGHNTLYWYLQNLGQGPELLIRYENEEAVDDSQLPKDRFSAERLKGVDSTLKIQPAELGDSAVYLCASSLTSDNEQFFGPGTRLTVL.

As concerns this clone: The sample holds other DNA sequences that translate to the same CDR3. The rearrangement uses TRBV5-4 and TRBJ2-1; 10 nucleotides align to TRBD2. Germline loops: CDR1 SGHNT, CDR2 YYREEE (reference sequence). CDR3 size: 15 residues. V trimming: 2 bases; J trimming: 3 bases; junction bases outside the gene matches: 2. The CDR3 region is CASSFSGGNYNEQFF. DNA for the CDR3: TGTGCCAGCAGCTTTAGCGGGGGGAACTACAATGAGCAGTTCTTC.

This clone has a single count. The chain combines TRBV5-6 with TRBJ2-3; a possible D gene is TRBD2 (5 bases). CDR1 SGHDT and CDR2 YYEEEE come from the germline V gene. The CDR3 consists of 15 residues. The V and J ends lost 1 base and 6 bases respectively, with 15 bases between them. The CDR3: CASSLLRVGPDTQYF. CDR3 nucleotides: TGTGCCAGCAGCTTGTTGCGGGTCGGCCCGGATACGCAGTATTTT. Supplemented by reference TRBV5-6 and TRBJ2-3, the full variable domain reads DAGVTQSPTHLIKTRGQQVTLRCSPKSGHDTVSWYQQALGQGPQFIFQYYEEEERQRGNFPDRFSGHQFPNYSSELNVNALLLGDSALYLCASSLLRVGPDTQYFGPGTRLTVL.

V and J are TRBV4-2 and TRBJ2-7, with 8 bases fitting TRBD1. Germline CDR1 reads LGHNA; CDR2 reads YNFKEQ. With 0 bases clipped from V and 3 bases from J, the junction kept 7 bases outside the gene matches. This CDR3 has 16 residues. The CDR3 spells CASSQDPRGQHYEQYF. Here the CDR3 DNA reads TGTGCCAGCAGCCAAGACCCCAGGGGGCAACACTACGAGCAGTACTTC.

CDR3 bases: TGTGCCAGCAGCTCAGTGCGGTCCGGAGGTGGCTACACCTTC. This encodes CASSSVRSGGGYTF. The gene calls are TRBV7-2 and TRBJ1-2; D unclear. The V gene's germline CDR1 is SGHTA and CDR2 FQGNSA. The CDR3 has 14 residues. Deletions cut 4 bases from V and 7 bases from J, with 16 bases between.

The rearrangement uses TRBV28 and TRBJ1-1, with 12 positions matching TRBD1. CDR1 and CDR2 (germline): MDHEN, SYDVKM. This CDR3 has 16 residues. The V gene end was trimmed by 4 bases and the J gene end by 5 bases; junction bases not matched to a gene: 8. The chain's CDR3 is CASSSPGQGAGTEAFF. CDR3 DNA: TGTGCCAGCAGTTCACCGGGACAGGGGGCGGGAACTGAAGCTTTCTTT. Filled out from reference TRBV28 and TRBJ1-1, the complete variable domain reads DVKVTQSSRYLVKRTGEKVFLECVQDMDHENMFWYRQDPGLGLRLIYFSYDVKMKEKGDIPEGYSVSREKKERFSLILESASTNQTSMYLCASSSPGQGAGTEAFFGQGTRLTVV.

The V and J genes are TRBV5-1 and TRBJ2-7; 7 bases fit TRBD1. V was pared by 4 bases and J by 5 bases, with 6 bases of the junction left unmatched. The CDR3 is made up of 13 amino acids. Per germline, CDR1 SGHRS and CDR2 YFSETQ. The CDR3 DNA sequence: TGCGCCAGCAGCGGGGGACAGAACAACGAGCAGTACTTC. Protein product: CASSGGQNNEQYF.